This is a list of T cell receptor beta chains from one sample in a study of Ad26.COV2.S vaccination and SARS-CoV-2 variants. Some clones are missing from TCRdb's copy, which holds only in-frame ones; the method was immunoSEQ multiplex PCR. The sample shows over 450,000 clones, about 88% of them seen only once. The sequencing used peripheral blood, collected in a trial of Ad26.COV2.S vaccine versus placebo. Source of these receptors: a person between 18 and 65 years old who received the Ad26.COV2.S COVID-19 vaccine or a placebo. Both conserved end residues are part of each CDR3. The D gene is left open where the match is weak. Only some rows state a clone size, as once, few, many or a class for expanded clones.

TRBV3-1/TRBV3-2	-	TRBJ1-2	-	TGTGCCAGCAGCCAAGGACAACAGGGAAACTATGGCTACACCTTC	CASSQGQQGNYGYTF
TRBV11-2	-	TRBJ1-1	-	TGTGCCAGCAGCTTCACGGTGAACACTGAAGCTTTCTTT	CASSFTVNTEAFF
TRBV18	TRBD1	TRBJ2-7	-	TGTGCCAGCTCACCCCCGGGACAGCCCACCTTACTTCGGTTT	CASSPPGQPTLLRF
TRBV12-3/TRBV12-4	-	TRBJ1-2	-	TGTGCCAGCAGTTTACACAGCTTAGGCTACACCTTC	CASSLHSLGYTF
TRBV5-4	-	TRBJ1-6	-	TGTGCCAGCAGCCAACGACGGAAGAATTCACCCCTCCACTTT	CASSQRRKNSPLHF
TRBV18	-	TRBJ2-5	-	TGTGCCAGCTCACCGAGAACTGGGGAGACCCAGTACTTC	CASSPRTGETQYF
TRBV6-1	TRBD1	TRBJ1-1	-	TGTGCCAGCAGTGATTCTTGGGACAGGGTGGCTTTCTTT	CASSDSWDRVAFF
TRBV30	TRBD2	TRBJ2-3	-	TGTGCCCTTGCTTTCCGGGGGGGGGCAGATACGCAGTATTTT	CALAFRGGADTQYF
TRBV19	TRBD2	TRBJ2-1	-	TGTGCCAGTAGTCCCCGGGGGGGCCAGGGGTACAATGAGCAGTTCTTC	CASSPRGGQGYNEQFF
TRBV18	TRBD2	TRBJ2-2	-	TGTGCCAGCTCAAGGGGGACTAGCGCGACCATGAACACCGGGGAGCTGTTTTTT	CASSRGTSATMNTGELFF
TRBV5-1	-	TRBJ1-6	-	TGCGCCAGCAGCTTGGAGGCATCTTATAATTCACCCCTCCACTTT	CASSLEASYNSPLHF
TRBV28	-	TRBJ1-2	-	TGTGCCAGCAGGCAGCCTGACACGTATGGCTACACCTTC	CASRQPDTYGYTF
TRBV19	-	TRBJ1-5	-	TGTGCCAGTAGTATACTACAGGTGGCGGGTCAGCCCCAGCATTTT	CASSILQVAGQPQHF
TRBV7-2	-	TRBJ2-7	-	TGTGCCAGCAGCTTACGAAAGAACTACGAGCAGTACTTC	CASSLRKNYEQYF
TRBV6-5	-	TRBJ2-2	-	TGTGCCAGCAGTTCTCCATGGACCGGGGAGCTGTTTTTT	CASSSPWTGELFF
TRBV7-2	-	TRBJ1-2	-	TGTGCCAGCAGCCCTAGAAGGGGGGGTGGCTACACCTTC	CASSPRRGGGYTF
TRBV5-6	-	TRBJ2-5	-	TGTGCCAGCAGCTTGGTCCAGTTCAAAGAGACCCAGTACTTC	CASSLVQFKETQYF
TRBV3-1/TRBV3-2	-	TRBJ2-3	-	TGTGCCAGCAGCCAACCACTAGCACCTGGCACAGATACGCAGTATTTT	CASSQPLAPGTDTQYF
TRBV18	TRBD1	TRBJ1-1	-	TGTGCCAGCTCACCCACGACAGGGAGGGACACTGAAGCTTTCTTT	CASSPTTGRDTEAFF
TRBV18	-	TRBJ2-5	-	TGTGCCAGCTCACCACCACCAACGGGAGAGACCCAGTACTTC	CASSPPPTGETQYF
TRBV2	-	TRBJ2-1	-	TGTGCCAGCAGTGATTTCCCCTTCTCTAACAATGAGCAGTTCTTC	CASSDFPFSNNEQFF
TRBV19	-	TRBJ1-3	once	TGTGCCAGTAGTACGGGGGCTTCTGGAAACACCATATATTTT	CASSTGASGNTIYF
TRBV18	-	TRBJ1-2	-	TGTGCCAGCTCACCAATGGCGTGGAACTATGGCTACACCTTC	CASSPMAWNYGYTF
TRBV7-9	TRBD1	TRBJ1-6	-	TGTGCCAGCAGCAGGGACAGGGGGCTTAATTCACCCCTCCACTTT	CASSRDRGLNSPLHF
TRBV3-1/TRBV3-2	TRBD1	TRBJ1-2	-	TGTGCCAGCAGCCAAGGACACCGCAGGGGGACCTATGGCTACACCTTC	CASSQGHRRGTYGYTF
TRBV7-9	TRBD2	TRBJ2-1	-	TGTGCCAGCAGCCCAAGCGGGAGTGGGTACAATGAGCAGTTCTTC	CASSPSGSGYNEQFF
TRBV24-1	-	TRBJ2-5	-	TGTGCCACCAGTGATTTGCCAGGGTCTGGCGGTCGAGAGACCCAGTACTTC	CATSDLPGSGGRETQYF
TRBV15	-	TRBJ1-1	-	TGTGCCACCAGCAGAGCAGGGAACACTGAAGCTTTCTTT	CATSRAGNTEAFF
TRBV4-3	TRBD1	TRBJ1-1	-	TGCGCCAGCAGCAGCTGGACAGGGTATGGCACTGAAGCTTTCTTT	CASSSWTGYGTEAFF
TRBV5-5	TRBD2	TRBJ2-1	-	TGTGCCAGCAGCTCCCCCGGGACTAGAATCAATGAGCAGTTCTTC	CASSSPGTRINEQFF
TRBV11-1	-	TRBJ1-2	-	TGTGCCAGCAGCTTAGGAGGGCACTATGGCTACACCTTC	CASSLGGHYGYTF
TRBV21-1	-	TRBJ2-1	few	TGTGCCAGCAGGGAGGGGAATGAGCAGTTCTTC	CASREGNEQFF
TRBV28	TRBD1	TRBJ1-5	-	TGTGCCAGCAGTTTAGGGGACAGGGGGCGCAGTCAGCCCCAGCATTTT	CASSLGDRGRSQPQHF
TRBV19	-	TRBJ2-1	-	TGTGCCAGTAGTATAGAAGGGGGGGCCCCGGGGTACAATGAGCAGTTCTTC	CASSIEGGAPGYNEQFF
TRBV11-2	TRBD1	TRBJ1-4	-	TGTGCCAGCAGCTCCCGGGACAGGGGAGGGTATGAAAAACTGTTTTTT	CASSSRDRGGYEKLFF
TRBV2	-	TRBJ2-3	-	TGTGCCAGCAGTGACGGCGGTGTTCTTTGGACCCCCACAGATACGCAGTATTTT	CASSDGGVLWTPTDTQYF
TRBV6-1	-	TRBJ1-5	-	TGTGCCAGCAGTGAAGAGAGGCACCAGCGTAGCAATCAGCCCCAGCATTTT	CASSEERHQRSNQPQHF
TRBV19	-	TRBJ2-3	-	TGTGCCAGTAGTATAGGAAGATTCCCCCGACGTACGCAGTATTTT	CASSIGRFPRRTQYF
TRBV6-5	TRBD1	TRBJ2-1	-	TGTGCCAGCAGACCCGACAGGGGAGGCGGGAATGAGCAGTTCTTC	CASRPDRGGGNEQFF
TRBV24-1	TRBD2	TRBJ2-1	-	TGTGCCACCAGTGATTCCGGACTAGCAGCGACCTACAATGAGCAGTTCTTC	CATSDSGLAATYNEQFF
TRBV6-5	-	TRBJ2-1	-	TGTGCCAGCAGTTACGGTCGGGAATCAGAGCAGTTCTTC	CASSYGRESEQFF
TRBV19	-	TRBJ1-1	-	TGTGCCAGTAGCCGAAGGAGTATGGGTACCGGCTTGGCTTTCTTT	CASSRRSMGTGLAFF
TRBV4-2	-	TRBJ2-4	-	TGTGCCAGCAGCCAAGGACTAGTGGGGAACATTCAGTACTTC	CASSQGLVGNIQYF
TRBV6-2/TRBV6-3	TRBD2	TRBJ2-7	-	TGTGCCAGCAGTTACTCGTGGAGGGAGGGCCGTCTTAACTACGAGCAGTACTTC	CASSYSWREGRLNYEQYF
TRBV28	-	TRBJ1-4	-	TGTGCCAGCAGTTTCCCGCAGCGCAGTTATGAAAAACTGTTTTTT	CASSFPQRSYEKLFF
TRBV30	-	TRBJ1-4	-	TGTGCCGGGGGCGGGGAATGGGGTGAAAAACTGTTTTTT	CAGGGEWGEKLFF
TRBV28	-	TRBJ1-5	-	TGTGCCAGCAGTTGGTACCCGGGTAGCAATCAGCCCCAGCATTTT	CASSWYPGSNQPQHF